Given below is one T cell receptor beta chain in context. This record comes from a study of long-term antiretroviral therapy in people with HIV. The overall study: A decade or so separates the oldest specimens from the later 2015 immediate-ART recommendation.

Participants living with HIV all received treatment in the United States. Trimming cost V 6 bases and J 5 bases; bases outside gene matches: 4. CDR3 size: 14 residues. The germline V gene encodes CDR1 SEHNR and CDR2 FQNEAQ (reference sequence). Sequencing used immunoSEQ v3.0 at survey level. Profiling relied on immunoSEQ multiplex PCR, and the TCRdb table lists in-frame clones only, not all of them. This sample has 20,000 to 25,000 clones, with over 80% found just once. This TCR derives from a woman aged 40 to 50 with HIV. This sequence joins TRBV7-9 and TRBJ1-5; 10 bases are shared with TRBD1. This specimen was unsorted PBMCs, taken 1.2 years after starting antiretroviral therapy. Here the CDR3 reads CASRSGQGDQPQHF. The DNA of the CDR3 is TGTGCCAGCAGATCCGGACAGGGGGATCAGCCCCAGCATTTT.